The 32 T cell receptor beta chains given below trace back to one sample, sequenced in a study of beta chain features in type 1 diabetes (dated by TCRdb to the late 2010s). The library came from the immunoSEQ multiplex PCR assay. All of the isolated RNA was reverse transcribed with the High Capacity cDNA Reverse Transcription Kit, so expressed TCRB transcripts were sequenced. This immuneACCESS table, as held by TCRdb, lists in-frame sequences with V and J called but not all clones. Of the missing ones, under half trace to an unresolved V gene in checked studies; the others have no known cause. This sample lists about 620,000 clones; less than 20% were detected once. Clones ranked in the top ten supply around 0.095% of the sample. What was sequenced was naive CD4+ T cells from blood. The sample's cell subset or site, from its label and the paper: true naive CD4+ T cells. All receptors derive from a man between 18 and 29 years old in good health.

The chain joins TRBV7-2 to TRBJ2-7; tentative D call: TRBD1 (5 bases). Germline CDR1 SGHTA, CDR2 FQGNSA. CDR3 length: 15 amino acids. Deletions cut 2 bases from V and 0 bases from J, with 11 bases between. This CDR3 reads CASSLQGSISYEQYF. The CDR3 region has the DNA TGTGCCAGCAGCTTACAGGGCAGCATCTCCTACGAGCAGTACTTC.

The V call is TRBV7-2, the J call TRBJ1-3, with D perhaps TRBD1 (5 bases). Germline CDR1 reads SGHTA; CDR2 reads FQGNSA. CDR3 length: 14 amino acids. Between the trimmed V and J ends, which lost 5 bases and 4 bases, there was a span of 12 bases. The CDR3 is CASSRDSGGNTIYF. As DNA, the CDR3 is TGTGCCAGCAGCCGCGACAGCGGAGGAAACACCATATATTTT.

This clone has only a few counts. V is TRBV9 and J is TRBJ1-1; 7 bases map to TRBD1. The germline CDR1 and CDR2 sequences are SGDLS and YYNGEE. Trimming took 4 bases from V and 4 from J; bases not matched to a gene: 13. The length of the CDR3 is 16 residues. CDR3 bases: TGTGCCAGCAGCCCGAGGGGGACAGTTCGAAGCACTGAAGCTTTCTTT. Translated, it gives CASSPRGTVRSTEAFF.

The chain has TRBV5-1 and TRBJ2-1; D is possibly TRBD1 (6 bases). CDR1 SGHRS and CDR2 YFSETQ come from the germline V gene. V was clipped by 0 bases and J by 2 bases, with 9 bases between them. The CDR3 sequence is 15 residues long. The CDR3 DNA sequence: TGCGCCAGCAGCTTGGGCCAGGGGACCTACAATGAGCAGTTCTTC. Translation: CASSLGQGTYNEQFF.

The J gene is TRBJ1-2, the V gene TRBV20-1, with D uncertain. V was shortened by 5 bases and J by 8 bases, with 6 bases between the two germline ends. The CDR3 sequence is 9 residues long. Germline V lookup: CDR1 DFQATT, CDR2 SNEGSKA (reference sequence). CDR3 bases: TGCAGTGCTGGGTCGGGCTACACCTTC. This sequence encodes CSAGSGYTF.

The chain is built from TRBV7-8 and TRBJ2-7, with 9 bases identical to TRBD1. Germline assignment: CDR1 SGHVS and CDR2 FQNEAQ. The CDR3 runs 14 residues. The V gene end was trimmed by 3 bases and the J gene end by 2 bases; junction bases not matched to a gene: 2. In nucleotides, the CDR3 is TGTGCCAGCAGCTTCGGACAGGGGCCCTACGAGCAGTACTTC. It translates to CASSFGQGPYEQYF.

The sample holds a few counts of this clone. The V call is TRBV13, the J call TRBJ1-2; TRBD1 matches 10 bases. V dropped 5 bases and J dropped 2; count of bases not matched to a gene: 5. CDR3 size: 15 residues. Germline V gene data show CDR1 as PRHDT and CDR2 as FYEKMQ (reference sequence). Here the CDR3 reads CASSRPGQGNYGYTF. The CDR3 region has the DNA TGTGCCAGCAGCCGCCCGGGACAGGGGAACTATGGCTACACCTTC.

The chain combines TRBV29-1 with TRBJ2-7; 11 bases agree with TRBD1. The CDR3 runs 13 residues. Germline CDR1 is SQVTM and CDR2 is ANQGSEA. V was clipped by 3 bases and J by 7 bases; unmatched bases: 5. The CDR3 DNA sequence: TGCAGCGTTGATGAGGACAGGGGGCTTGAGCAGTACTTC. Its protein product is CSVDEDRGLEQYF.

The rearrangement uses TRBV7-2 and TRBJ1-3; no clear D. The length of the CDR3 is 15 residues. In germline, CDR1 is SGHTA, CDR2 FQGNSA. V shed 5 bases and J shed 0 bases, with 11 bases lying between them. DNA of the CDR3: TGTGCCAGCAGCCCGAGATTAACCTCTGGAAACACCATATATTTT. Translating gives CASSPRLTSGNTIYF.

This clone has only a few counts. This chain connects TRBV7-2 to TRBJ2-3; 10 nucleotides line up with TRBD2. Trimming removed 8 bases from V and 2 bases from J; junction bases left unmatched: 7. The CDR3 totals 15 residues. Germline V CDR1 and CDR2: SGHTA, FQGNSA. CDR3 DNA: TGTGCCAGCGGGCTAGCGGGGGTTACCACAGATACGCAGTATTTT. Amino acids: CASGLAGVTTDTQYF.

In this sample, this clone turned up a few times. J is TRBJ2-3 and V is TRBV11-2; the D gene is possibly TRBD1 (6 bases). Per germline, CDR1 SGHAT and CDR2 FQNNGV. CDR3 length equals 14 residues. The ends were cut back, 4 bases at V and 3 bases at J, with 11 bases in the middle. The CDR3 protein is CASSSDRSTDTQYF. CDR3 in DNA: TGTGCCAGCAGCTCGGACAGAAGTACAGATACGCAGTATTTT.

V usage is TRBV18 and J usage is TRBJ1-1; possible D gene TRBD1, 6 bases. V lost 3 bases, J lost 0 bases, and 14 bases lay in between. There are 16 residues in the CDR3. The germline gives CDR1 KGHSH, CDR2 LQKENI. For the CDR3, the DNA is TGTGCCAGCTCACCTAGGGACATAATCTTGAACACTGAAGCTTTCTTT. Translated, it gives CASSPRDIILNTEAFF.

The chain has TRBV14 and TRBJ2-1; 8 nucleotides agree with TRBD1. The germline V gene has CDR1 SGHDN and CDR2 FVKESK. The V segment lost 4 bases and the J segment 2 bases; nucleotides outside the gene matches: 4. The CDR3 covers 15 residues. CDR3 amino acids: CASSRTQGAYNEQFF. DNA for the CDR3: TGTGCCAGCAGCCGCACACAGGGGGCCTACAATGAGCAGTTCTTC.

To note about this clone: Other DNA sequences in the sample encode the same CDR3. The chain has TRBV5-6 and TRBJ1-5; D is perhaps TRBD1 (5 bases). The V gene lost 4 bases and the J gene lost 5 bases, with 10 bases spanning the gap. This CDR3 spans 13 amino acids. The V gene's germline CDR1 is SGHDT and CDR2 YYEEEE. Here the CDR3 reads CASSLGGDQPQHF. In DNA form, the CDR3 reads TGTGCCAGCAGCCTTGGGGGTGATCAGCCCCAGCATTTT.

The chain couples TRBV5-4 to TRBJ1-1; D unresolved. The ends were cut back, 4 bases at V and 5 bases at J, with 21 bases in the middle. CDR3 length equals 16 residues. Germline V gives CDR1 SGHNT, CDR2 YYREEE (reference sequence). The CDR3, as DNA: TGTGCCAGCAGCCCGAGTTGGGGATGGGGAAGGACTGAAGCTTTCTTT. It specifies CASSPSWGWGRTEAFF.

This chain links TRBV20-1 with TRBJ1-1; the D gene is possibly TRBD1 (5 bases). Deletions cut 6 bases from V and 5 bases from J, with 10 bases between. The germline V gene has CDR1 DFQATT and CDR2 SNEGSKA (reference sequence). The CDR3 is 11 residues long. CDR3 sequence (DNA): TGCAGTGCCCCCGGGGGAACTGAAGCTTTCTTT. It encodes CSAPGGTEAFF.

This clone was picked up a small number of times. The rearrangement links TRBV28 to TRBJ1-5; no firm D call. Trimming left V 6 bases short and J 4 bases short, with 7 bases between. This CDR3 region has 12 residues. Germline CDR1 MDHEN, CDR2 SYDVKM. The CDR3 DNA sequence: TGTGCCAGCAGCCCCGGTAATCAGCCCCAGCATTTT. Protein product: CASSPGNQPQHF. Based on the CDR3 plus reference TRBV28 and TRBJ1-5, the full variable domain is DVKVTQSSRYLVKRTGEKVFLECVQDMDHENMFWYRQDPGLGLRLIYFSYDVKMKEKGDIPEGYSVSREKKERFSLILESASTNQTSMYLCASSPGNQPQHFGDGTRLSIL.

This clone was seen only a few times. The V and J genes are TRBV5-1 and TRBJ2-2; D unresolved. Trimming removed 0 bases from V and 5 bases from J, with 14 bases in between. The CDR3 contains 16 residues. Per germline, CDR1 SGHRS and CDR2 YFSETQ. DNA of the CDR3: TGCGCCAGCAGCTTGGAAGTAGTGCGATCTACCGGGGAGCTGTTTTTT. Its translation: CASSLEVVRSTGELFF. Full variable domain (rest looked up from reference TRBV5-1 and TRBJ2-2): KAGVTQTPRYLIKTRGQQVTLSCSPISGHRSVSWYQQTPGQGLQFLFEYFSETQRNKGNFPGRFSGRQFSNSRSEMNVSTLELGDSALYLCASSLEVVRSTGELFFGEGSRLTVL.

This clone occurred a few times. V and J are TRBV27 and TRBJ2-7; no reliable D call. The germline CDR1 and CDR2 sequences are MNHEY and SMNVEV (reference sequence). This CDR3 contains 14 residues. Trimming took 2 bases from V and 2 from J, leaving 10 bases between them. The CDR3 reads CASSLAHRTYEQYF. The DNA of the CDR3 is TGTGCCAGCAGTTTAGCACATCGGACCTACGAGCAGTACTTC.

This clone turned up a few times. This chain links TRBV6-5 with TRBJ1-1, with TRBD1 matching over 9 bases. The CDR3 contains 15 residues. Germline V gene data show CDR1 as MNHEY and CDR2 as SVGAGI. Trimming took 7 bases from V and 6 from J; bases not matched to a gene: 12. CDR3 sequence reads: CASTKDRGGRAEAFF. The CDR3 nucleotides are TGTGCCAGCACTAAGGACAGGGGTGGGAGGGCTGAAGCTTTCTTT.

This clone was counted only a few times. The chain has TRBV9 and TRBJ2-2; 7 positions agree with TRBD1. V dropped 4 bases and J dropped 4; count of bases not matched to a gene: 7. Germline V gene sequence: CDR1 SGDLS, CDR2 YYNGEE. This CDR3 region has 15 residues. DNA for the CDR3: TGTGCCAGCAGCTTCGACAGGGACGGCACCGGGGAGCTGTTTTTT. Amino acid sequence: CASSFDRDGTGELFF. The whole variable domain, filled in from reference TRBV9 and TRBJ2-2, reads DSGVTQTPKHLITATGQRVTLRCSPRSGDLSVYWYQQSLDQGLQFLIQYYNGEERAKGNILERFSAQQFPDLHSELNLSSLELGDSALYFCASSFDRDGTGELFFGEGSRLTVL.

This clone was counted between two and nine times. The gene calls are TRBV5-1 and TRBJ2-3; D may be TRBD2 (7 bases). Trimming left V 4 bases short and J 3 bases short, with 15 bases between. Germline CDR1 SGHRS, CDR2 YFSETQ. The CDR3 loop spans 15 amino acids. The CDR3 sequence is CASSPPEGGTDTQYF. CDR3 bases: TGCGCCAGCAGCCCTCCGGAGGGGGGGACAGATACGCAGTATTTT.

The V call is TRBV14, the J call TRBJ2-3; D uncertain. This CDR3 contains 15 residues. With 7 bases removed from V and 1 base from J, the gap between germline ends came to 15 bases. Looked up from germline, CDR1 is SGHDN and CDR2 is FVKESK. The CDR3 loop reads CASNQPGGGTDTQYF. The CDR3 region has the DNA TGTGCCAGCAACCAGCCTGGCGGAGGCACAGATACGCAGTATTTT.

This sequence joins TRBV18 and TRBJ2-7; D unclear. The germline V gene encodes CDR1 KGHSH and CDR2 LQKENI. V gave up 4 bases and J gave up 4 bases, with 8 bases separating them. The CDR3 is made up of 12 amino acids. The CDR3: CASSLTTYEQYF. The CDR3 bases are TGTGCCAGCTCACTCACTACTTACGAGCAGTACTTC. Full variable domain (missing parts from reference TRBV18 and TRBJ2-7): NAGVMQNPRHLVRRRGQEARLRCSPMKGHSHVYWYRQLPEEGLKFMVYLQKENIIDESGMPKERFSAEFPKEGPSILRIQQVVRGDSAAYFCASSLTTYEQYFGPGTRLTVT.

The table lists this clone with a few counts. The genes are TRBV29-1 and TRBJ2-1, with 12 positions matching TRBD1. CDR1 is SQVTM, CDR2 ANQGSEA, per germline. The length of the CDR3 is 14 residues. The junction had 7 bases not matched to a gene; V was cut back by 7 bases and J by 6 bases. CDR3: CSAAGTGGTNEQFF. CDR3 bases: TGCAGCGCCGCCGGGACAGGGGGCACCAATGAGCAGTTCTTC.

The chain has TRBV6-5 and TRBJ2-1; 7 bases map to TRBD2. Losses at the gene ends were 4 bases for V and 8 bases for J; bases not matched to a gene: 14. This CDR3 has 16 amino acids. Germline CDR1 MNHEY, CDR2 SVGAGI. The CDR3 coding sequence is TGTGCCAGCAGTTGGAGCGGGAAAGGGAAAGGCTATGAGCAGTTCTTC. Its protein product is CASSWSGKGKGYEQFF.

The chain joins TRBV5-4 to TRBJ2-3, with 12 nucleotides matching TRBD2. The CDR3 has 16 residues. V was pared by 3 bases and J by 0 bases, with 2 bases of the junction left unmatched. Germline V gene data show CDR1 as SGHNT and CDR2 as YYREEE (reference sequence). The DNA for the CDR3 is TGTGCCAGCAGCTACGGACTAGCGGGGAGCACAGATACGCAGTATTTT. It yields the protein CASSYGLAGSTDTQYF.

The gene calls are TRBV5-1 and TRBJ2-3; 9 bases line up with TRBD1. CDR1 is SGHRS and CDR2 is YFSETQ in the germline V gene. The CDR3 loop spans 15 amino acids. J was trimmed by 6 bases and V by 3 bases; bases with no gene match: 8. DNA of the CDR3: TGCGCCAGCAGCTCCCCAGGGACAGGGTCGGATACGCAGTATTTT. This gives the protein CASSSPGTGSDTQYF.

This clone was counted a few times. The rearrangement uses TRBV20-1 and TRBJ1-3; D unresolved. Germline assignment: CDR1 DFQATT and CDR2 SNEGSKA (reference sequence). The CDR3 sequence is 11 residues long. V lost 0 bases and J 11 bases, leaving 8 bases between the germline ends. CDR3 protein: CSARERESIYF. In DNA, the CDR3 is TGCAGTGCTAGAGAGAGGGAGTCCATATATTTT.

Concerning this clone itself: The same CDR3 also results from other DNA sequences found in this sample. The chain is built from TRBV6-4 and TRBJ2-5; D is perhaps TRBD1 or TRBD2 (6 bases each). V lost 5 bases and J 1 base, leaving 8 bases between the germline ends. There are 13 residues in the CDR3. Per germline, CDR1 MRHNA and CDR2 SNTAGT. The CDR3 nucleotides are TGTGCCAGCAGTCCGGGGGCCCAAGAGACCCAGTACTTC. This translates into CASSPGAQETQYF.

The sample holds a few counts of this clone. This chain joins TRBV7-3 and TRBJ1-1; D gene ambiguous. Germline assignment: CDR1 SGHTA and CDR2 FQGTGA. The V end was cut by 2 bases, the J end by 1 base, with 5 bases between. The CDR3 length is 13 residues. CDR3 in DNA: TGTGCCAGCAGCTTACAACCGAACACTGAAGCTTTCTTT. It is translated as CASSLQPNTEAFF.

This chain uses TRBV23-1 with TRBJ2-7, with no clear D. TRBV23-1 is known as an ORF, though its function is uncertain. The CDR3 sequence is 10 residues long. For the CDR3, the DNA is TGCGCTTGCAGGTCCTACGAGCAGTACTTC. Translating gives CACRSYEQYF.